The rows below give T cell receptor beta chains drawn from one sample of a study of blood T cells in healthy people across ages. TCRdb passed the 5' RACE reads through MiXCR, listing each CDR3 protein once. The sample lists 650,000 to 1,000,000 distinct CDR3 sequences; more than 35% were seen once. Sequencing was carried out using blood. These receptors all stem from an elderly man in good health. The CDR3 runs from the conserved cysteine through the conserved F or W. A D gene is named only where the DNA matches it firmly. Clone size is shown for a subset of rows, as once, few, many or a class of expanded clone.

v_call	d_call	j_call	clone_size	cdr3_nt	cdr3_aa
TRBV4-1	-	TRBJ2-7	-	TGCGCCAGCAGCCATCATGGGGGCGGGAGCATCTACGAGCAGTACTTC	CASSHHGGGSIYEQYF
TRBV7-2	TRBD2	TRBJ2-2	-	TGTGCCAGCAGCTTAGCCAGCGGGAGGACCGGGGAGCTGTTTTTT	CASSLASGRTGELFF
TRBV15	TRBD1	TRBJ1-3	-	TGTGCCACCAGCAGAGACGCGGGACAGAGCTCTGGAAACACCATATATTTT	CATSRDAGQSSGNTIYF
TRBV29-1	TRBD1	TRBJ2-3	-	TGCGGCGTTGTCTGGAGGACAGGGTCAGATACGCAGTATTTT	CGVVWRTGSDTQYF
TRBV7-2	TRBD1	TRBJ1-6	many	TGTGCCAGCAGCTGGGACAGCTCCTATAATTCACCCCTCCACTTT	CASSWDSSYNSPLHF
TRBV5-4	-	TRBJ2-1	-	TGTGCCAGCAGCTTGGAGTCCAGAGGTCCCTACAATGAGCAGTTCTTC	CASSLESRGPYNEQFF
TRBV5-5	TRBD1	TRBJ2-1	-	TGTACCAGCAGCAGCGACAGGGGCAATGAGCAGTTCTTC	CTSSSDRGNEQFF
TRBV7-2	-	TRBJ1-2	few	TGTGCCAGCAGCTTATTAGGGTCCGGGGTTGGTTATGGCTACACCTTC	CASSLLGSGVGYGYTF
TRBV20-1	TRBD2	TRBJ2-3	many	TGCAGTGCTAGGACTAGCTCGAGGGATACGCAGTATTTT	CSARTSSRDTQYF
TRBV12-3/TRBV12-4	-	TRBJ1-4	few	TGTGCCAGCAGGGGCGCGTCTAATGAAAAACTGTTTTTT	CASRGASNEKLFF
TRBV27	TRBD1	TRBJ2-7	few	TGTGCCAGCAGTTCGCCTACCGGGACAGTGTCCTACGAGCAGTACTTC	CASSSPTGTVSYEQYF
TRBV12-3/TRBV12-4	TRBD1	TRBJ1-5	-	TGTGCCAGCAGTTCTTCAGGGGGAGATCAGCCCCAGCATTTT	CASSSSGGDQPQHF
TRBV5-1	TRBD2	TRBJ2-7	-	TGCGCCAGCAGCAAGGGCTCTAGCGGAGATTTTTACGAGCAGTACTTC	CASSKGSSGDFYEQYF
TRBV6-6	-	TRBJ2-7	-	TGTGCCAGCAGTTACGGAGATGGCGGGCCAACCTACGAGCAGTACTTC	CASSYGDGGPTYEQYF
TRBV7-6	-	TRBJ2-7	-	TGTGCCAGCAGCTTAGCTACGTCAGCCTACGAGCAGTACTTC	CASSLATSAYEQYF
TRBV11-2	-	TRBJ1-2	many	TGTGCCAGCAGCTCTCAAGGGGTGGGGGGCAACTATGGCTACACCTTC	CASSSQGVGGNYGYTF
TRBV12-3/TRBV12-4	-	TRBJ2-1	-	TGTGCCAGCAGTCCCCTGGGCGCTCTAAGCTCCTACAATGAGCAGTTCTTC	CASSPLGALSSYNEQFF
TRBV21-1	-	TRBJ2-7	-	TGTGCCAGCAGCAAAGGTTGCAGAACCTACGAGCAGTACTTC	CASSKGCRTYEQYF
TRBV9	-	TRBJ2-1	-	TGTGCCAGCAGCCCCCGGGACTGGGGATTGGATGAGCAGTTCTTC	CASSPRDWGLDEQFF
TRBV6-6	TRBD1	TRBJ1-2	-	TGTGCCAGCAGCACCCCTCGACAGGGAATTCCCTATGGCTACACCTTC	CASSTPRQGIPYGYTF
TRBV12-3/TRBV12-4	TRBD1	TRBJ1-5	few	TGTGCCAGCAGGCTCACAGGGGGAAGCAATCAGCCCCAGCATTTT	CASRLTGGSNQPQHF
TRBV7-8	-	TRBJ2-1	-	TGTGCCAGCAGCTTTTTCATCCCGCCTGAGCAGTTCTTC	CASSFFIPPEQFF
TRBV28	-	TRBJ2-5	-	TGTGCCAGCAGTTTACCTGGGAACAGGAGGAGAGAGACCCAGTACTTC	CASSLPGNRRRETQYF
TRBV28	TRBD2	TRBJ2-3	-	TGTGCCAGCAGTTCCAGGGCGCTAGCGGGAGGACGTACGCAGTATTTT	CASSSRALAGGRTQYF
TRBV29-1	-	TRBJ2-1	-	TGCAGCGTTGAAGATCCAACGTACAATGAGCAGTTCTTC	CSVEDPTYNEQFF
TRBV29-1	-	TRBJ1-2	-	TGCAGCGTCCCGTATTCGAACTATGGCTACACCTTC	CSVPYSNYGYTF
TRBV7-2	TRBD1	TRBJ1-1	many	TGTGCCAGCAGCAGGGGGCGCGACACTGAAGCTTTCTTT	CASSRGRDTEAFF
TRBV7-2	TRBD2	TRBJ2-3	-	TGTGCCAGCAGCTCGGGACTAGCGGGCTATACGCAGTATTTT	CASSSGLAGYTQYF
TRBV4-3	-	TRBJ2-7	-	TGCGCCAGCAGCCAAGTTATCGGGGCTGGCTACGAGCAGTACTTC	CASSQVIGAGYEQYF